This T cell receptor beta chain was sequenced in a study of glioma-infiltrating T cells after dendritic cell vaccination. Across the study: Patients had newly diagnosed or recurrent glioblastoma and received dendritic cell vaccines. The study, taken as a whole, reports: TCR clonality showed no direct relationship with survival.

A word on this clone: What it recognizes is unknown.

None of the glioblastoma patients had an isocitrate dehydrogenase mutation. PBMC were collected before vaccination, two weeks after the third vaccination, and at progression. TCRdb's table, derived via immunoSEQ multiplex PCR, lists solely in-frame clones and lacks some. The table shows about 20,000 clones, with 75% to 85% occurring only once. Germline V lookup: CDR1 SGHTA, CDR2 FQGTGA. The CDR3 extends over 11 amino acids. The ends were cut back, 4 bases at V and 8 bases at J, with 7 bases in the middle. The specimen comprised blood, sampled before dendritic cell vaccination. This sequence was found in a human donor with glioblastoma. The chain joins TRBV7-3 to TRBJ2-3, with D unresolved. The CDR3 DNA follows: TGTGCCAGCAGCTCTCGCGGTACGCAGTATTTT. Protein sequence: CASSSRGTQYF.